This T cell receptor (beta chain) stems from a study of blood T cell repertoires in COVID-19. Sequencing was performed with immunoSEQ multiplex PCR; in TCRdb, only in-frame clones are kept and a portion is missing. The sample yields a few hundred thousand clones, around 83% seen once. The V gene lost 4 bases and the J gene lost 3 bases, with 9 bases spanning the gap. Germline V lookup: CDR1 SNHLY, CDR2 FYNNEI. The CDR3 totals 13 residues. Which cohort a participant joined came from the clinical history participants gave. The material sequenced was PBMCs or T cells enriched from blood (not recorded which). J is TRBJ1-1 and V is TRBV2; D is ambiguous. This clonotype originated in a woman in her 50s who had recovered from COVID-19. As DNA, the CDR3 is TGTGCCAGCAGTGTTTTTTCCTACACTGAAGCTTTCTTT. Its translation is CASSVFSYTEAFF. The full variable domain, completed using reference TRBV2 and TRBJ1-1, is EPEVTQTPSHQVTQMGQEVILRCVPISNHLYFYWYRQILGQKVEFLVSFYNNEISEKSEIFDDQFSVERPDGSNFTLKIRSTKLEDSAMYFCASSVFSYTEAFFGQGTRLTVV.